The entry that follows covers one T cell receptor beta chain sequence. Its recognized antigen is unknown. Per-base qualities were not stored, and no clone one base away is much larger. This specimen comes from a study of CD8 T cells in Susac syndrome (dated by TCRdb to about 2019). General notes on the study: Repertoire sequencing was used to test whether CD8+ T cell activation and differentiation in Susac syndrome was antigen driven.

RNA was extracted using the RNeasy kit, and about 0.45 to 1 microgram was reverse transcribed with random hexamers. The immunoSEQ multiplex PCR assay, covering 54 Vbeta and 13 Jbeta segments, was used to amplify TCR beta CDR3 regions. PCR amplification bias was corrected using a synthetic template baseline for primer optimization and computational correction. In the original analysis: Only productive sequences were kept, with reads annotated to V, D and J genes according to IMGT and analyzed in immunoSEQ Analyzer. To calculate clonality, Shannon entropy was normalized by log2 of the number of productive unique sequences and then subtracted from one. For each patient and control, public and private clones were evaluated among the 100 most prevalent clones. Clones were defined as Susac-specific when absent from the healthy and MS cohorts, from about 970 published viral clones and from other ImmuneACCESS disease sequences. In-frame beta chains were kept once TCRdb had trimmed the public reads at Q25 with fastp and called clones with MiXCR. Entries are consolidated by CDR3 protein sequence, retaining the most common genes and DNA. In this record, the V and J calls reflect TCRdb's handling and not the investigators' own analysis. Recorded for this sample are a few hundred thousand distinct CDR3 sequences; approximately 95% of them occurred a single time. The ten largest clones represent 0.082% of the sample.

V loses 6 bases, J loses 0 bases, and the germline ends lie 14 bases apart. The CDR3 runs 15 amino acids, cysteine and phenylalanine included. Only the CDR3 DNA is retained, 45 bases long and in frame from the first base. From a lookup of the germline V gene, CDR1 and CDR2 are SQVTM and ANQGSEA. Study-wide findings and limitations: The number of individuals in the TCR sequencing and HLA analysis was recognized as being relatively small.

Peripheral blood CD8+ and CD4+ T cells from healthy donors, Susac syndrome patients and multiple sclerosis patients were profiled by high-throughput TCR beta sequencing. Treatment-naive patients with stable or active relapsing-remitting disease fulfilling revised McDonald criteria were used as multiple sclerosis controls. Bulk CD8+ and CD4+ T cells were purified magnetically by negative isolation, whereas CD8+ TEMRA cells were enriched by FACS. Blood was drawn into EDTA tubes, processed within 24 hours, and PBMCs were isolated by density gradient centrifugation. PBMCs intended for TCR sequencing were cryopreserved in liquid nitrogen and were subsequently thawed in a 37 degrees C water bath. A purity of at least 90% was achieved for sorted or isolated CD4+, CD8+ and CD8+ TEMRA cells.

The rearrangement joined TRBV29-1 to TRBJ2-2, and perhaps TRBD1 as D gene, on 6 matching bases. The source of this sequence is a human donor with multiple sclerosis. The sequencing input was CD4+ T cells from PBMCs. The DNA sequence reads TGCAGCGTCCTTGCCTGGACAGCGAACACCGGGGAGCTGTTTTTT. Its protein reads: CSVLAWTANTGELFF.